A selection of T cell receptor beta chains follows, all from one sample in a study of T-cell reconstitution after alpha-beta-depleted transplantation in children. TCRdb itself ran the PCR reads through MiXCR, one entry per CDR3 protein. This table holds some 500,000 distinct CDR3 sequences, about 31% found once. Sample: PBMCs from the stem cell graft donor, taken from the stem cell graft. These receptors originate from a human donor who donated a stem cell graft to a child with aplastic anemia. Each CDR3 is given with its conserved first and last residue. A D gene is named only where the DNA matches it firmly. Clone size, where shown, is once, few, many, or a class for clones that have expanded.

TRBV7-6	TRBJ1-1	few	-	TGTGCCAGCAGCCGCCTCGCATCCAGGGAGGGGTGGAACACTGAAGCTTTCTTT	CASSRLASREGWNTEAFF
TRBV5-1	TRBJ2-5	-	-	TGCGCCAGCAGTTGGGGTGTTGGGTCCGCGGGAGAGACCCAGTACTTC	CASSWGVGSAGETQYF
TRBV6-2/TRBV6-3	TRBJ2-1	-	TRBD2	TGTGCCAGCACCGAACTAGCGGGAGGGTGGGTGAATGAGCAGTTCTTC	CASTELAGGWVNEQFF
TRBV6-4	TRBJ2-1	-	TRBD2	TGTGCCAGCAGTGACGCCGGGACTAGCGGTTACAATGAGCAGTTCTTC	CASSDAGTSGYNEQFF
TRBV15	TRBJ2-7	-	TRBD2	TGTGCCACCAGCAGAGGTGGCCTGGCGGGGGGGAGGGAGCAGTACTTC	CATSRGGLAGGREQYF
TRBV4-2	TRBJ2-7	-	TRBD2	TGTGCCAGCAGCCCGAGGACTAGCGGCGACCTGAGGGCCGAGCAGTACTTC	CASSPRTSGDLRAEQYF
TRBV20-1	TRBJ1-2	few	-	TGCAGTGCTATGGGGGACGGCTACACCTTC	CSAMGDGYTF
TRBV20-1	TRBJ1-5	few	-	TGCAGTGCTAGATATGGGAATCAGCCCCAGCATTTT	CSARYGNQPQHF
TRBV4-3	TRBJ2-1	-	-	TGCGCCAGCAGCCTTGGGTATCGAGGGGGTCGGAACAATGAGCAGTTCTTC	CASSLGYRGGRNNEQFF
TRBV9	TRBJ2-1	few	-	TGTGCCAGCAGCGACCAGGTGGTGGGCGGGGCCAACAATGAGCAGTTCTTC	CASSDQVVGGANNEQFF
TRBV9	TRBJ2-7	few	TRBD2	TGTGCCAGCAGCGAAAATCTAGCGGGAGGGTCCCCCTACGAGCAGTACTTC	CASSENLAGGSPYEQYF
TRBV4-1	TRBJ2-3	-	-	TGCGCCAGCAGCCAAGTTCCCCCAGATACGCAGTATTTT	CASSQVPPDTQYF
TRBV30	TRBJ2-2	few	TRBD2	TGTGCCTGGAGTGTTGGCCTAGCGGACACCGGGGAGCTGTTTTTT	CAWSVGLADTGELFF
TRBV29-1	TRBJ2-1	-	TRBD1	TGCAGCGTTGAATTACAGGGGTTCCATGAGCAGTTCTTC	CSVELQGFHEQFF
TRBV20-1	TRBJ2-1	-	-	TGCAGTGCTAGAGATCGGGGGATGTTCTTC	CSARDRGMFF
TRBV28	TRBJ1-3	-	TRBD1	TGTGCCAGCAGACCCCAAGGCCTACAGGGGGCGGACACCATATATTTT	CASRPQGLQGADTIYF
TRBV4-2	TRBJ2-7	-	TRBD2	TGTGCCAGCAGCTTATCTAGCGGTACCCCCTCCGAGCAGTACTTC	CASSLSSGTPSEQYF
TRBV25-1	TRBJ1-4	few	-	TGTGCCAGCAGTGTAATTGGAACAACTAATGAAAAACTGTTTTTT	CASSVIGTTNEKLFF
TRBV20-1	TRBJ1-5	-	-	TGCAGTGCTAGAGATCGGGTCAGAGTTTATAGCAATCAGCCCCAGCATTTT	CSARDRVRVYSNQPQHF
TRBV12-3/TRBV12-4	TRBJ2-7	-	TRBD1	TGTGCCAGCCGCAAACGGGACAGCTTCTACGAGCAGTACTTC	CASRKRDSFYEQYF
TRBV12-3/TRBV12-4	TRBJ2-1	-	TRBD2	TGTGCCAGCAGTTCCCATAAAGTGTGGACTAGCCTCGAGGGGGGTCAGTTCTTC	CASSSHKVWTSLEGGQFF
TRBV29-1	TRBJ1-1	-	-	TGCAGCGTTATCGACACTGAAGCTTTCTTT	CSVIDTEAFF